This record concerns one TCR beta chain sequence. What it recognizes is unknown. Mismatch with germline at one junction end may stem from a read error. There were likely unrecorded immune exposures, though donors were nominally healthy when sampled. This entry is derived from a study of cytomegalovirus exposure and HLA in healthy donors. This CDR3 contains 13 residues. Germline CDR1 reads SEHNR; CDR2 reads FQNEAQ (reference sequence). The PCR used 60 Vbeta and 13 Jbeta primers. Profiling relied on immunoSEQ multiplex PCR, and the TCRdb table lists in-frame clones only, not all of them. The sample lists more than 130,000 clones; roughly four fifths were seen once. Overall study findings and caveats: Among the CMV-associated chains, a few were confirmed in vitro as specific for CMV antigens. Reports credit the classifier with highly specific, highly sensitive diagnosis of cytomegalovirus status.

The sequenced sample was PBMCs. The receptor was isolated from a man between 40 and 49 years old in good health and CMV-seropositive. This sequence joins TRBV7-9 and TRBJ2-1; D uncertain. The CDR3 here is CSSSLPGRHEQFF. The DNA of the CDR3 is TGTTCCAGCAGCTTACCAGGCCGTCATGAGCAGTTCTTC.